This T cell receptor beta chain was identified in a study of shared clonotypes between healthy human individuals. General study findings and limits: The four-donor shared clonotypes exceeded non-shared clonotypes in generation probability, with non-shared ones scoring lower. Around 5.4% of naive CD4 clonotypes were common to several donors. Sampling was confined to blood; repertoires within tissues likely differ.

Profiling relied on immunoSEQ multiplex PCR, and the TCRdb table lists in-frame clones only, not all of them. The sample records some 2,500,000 clones, 90% to 95% being singletons. A remark on this clone: Its specificity is not known.

Germline loops: CDR1 SGHVS, CDR2 FQNEAQ. The V end was cut by 3 bases, the J end by 0 bases, with 5 bases between. The CDR3 sequence is 14 residues long. CD4+ cells were split into CD45RA+ naive and CD45RA-negative memory subsets. This sequence originates from a man between 18 and 35 years old in good health. Some clones in this sample may be carry-over from other donors' samples. Sample: naive CD4+ T cells from PBMCs. Subset specified: CD45RA+ positively selected. The gene calls are TRBV7-8 and TRBJ2-2; no clear D. This CDR3 reads CASSFQANTGELFF. In nucleotides, the CDR3 is TGTGCCAGCAGCTTTCAAGCGAACACCGGGGAGCTGTTTTTT. Full variable domain (remainder filled in from reference TRBV7-8 and TRBJ2-2): GAGVSQSPRYKVAKRGQDVALRCDPISGHVSLFWYQQALGQGPEFLTYFQNEAQLDKSGLPSDRFFAERPEGSVSTLKIQRTQQEDSAVYLCASSFQANTGELFFGEGSRLTVL.